The clone carrying this TCR beta chain was detected only a few times. The antigen remains unidentified. The data were taken from a study of human T cells and chemical hapten exposure. Study in general: Patients had diphenylcyclopropenone applied to the scalp weekly throughout the approximately 24-week study.

Study results and limitations: PT1 expanded TCR counts correlated positively with patch test score.

The CDR3 totals 13 residues. The germline V gene encodes CDR1 SGHDT and CDR2 YYEEEE. Trimming removed 3 bases from V and 2 bases from J, with 9 bases in between. TCRdb passed the RACE reads through MiXCR, listing each CDR3 protein once. This sample has about 52,000 distinct CDR3 sequences, with 9% to 10% found just once. Specified time point: patch test 3, about 24 weeks after DPC sensitization. Indicated treatment: therapeutic diphenylcyclopropenone sensitization with weekly scalp DPC. V and J are TRBV5-6 and TRBJ2-7; maybe TRBD1 (6 bases). This material consisted of whole blood, taken in connection with sensitization to the hapten diphenylcyclopropenone (DPC). The sequence came from a woman aged 35 to 49 with alopecia areata. Some clones in this sample may be carry-over from other donors' samples. The CDR3 DNA reads as TGTGCCAGCAGCTCGACAGGAGCCTACGAGCAGTACTTC. This encodes CASSSTGAYEQYF.